This paragraph covers one TCR beta chain sequence. Its target is unknown. The CDR3 is 14 residues long. Trimming left V 5 bases short and J 0 bases short, with 8 bases between. Looked up from germline, CDR1 is SGHVS and CDR2 is FQNEAQ. The sample originates from a study of tissue T cells after allogeneic stem cell transplantation. Study-level results: Anatomically similar tissues had similar TCR repertoires within each patient. Across patients, clones rarely overlapped, yet motif clusters were shared tissue-specifically.

TCRdb's table, derived via immunoSEQ multiplex PCR, lists solely in-frame clones and lacks some. Here the sample spans about 10,000 clones, roughly 60% being singletons. This sequence originates from a woman aged 18-50 years with breast cancer. The input for sequencing was tissue from the jejunum, taken at autopsy. The rearrangement links TRBV7-8 to TRBJ1-3; the D is unclear. CDR3 residues: CASSPSSSGNTIYF. CDR3 bases: TGTGCCAGCAGCCCCTCCAGCTCTGGAAACACCATATATTTT.